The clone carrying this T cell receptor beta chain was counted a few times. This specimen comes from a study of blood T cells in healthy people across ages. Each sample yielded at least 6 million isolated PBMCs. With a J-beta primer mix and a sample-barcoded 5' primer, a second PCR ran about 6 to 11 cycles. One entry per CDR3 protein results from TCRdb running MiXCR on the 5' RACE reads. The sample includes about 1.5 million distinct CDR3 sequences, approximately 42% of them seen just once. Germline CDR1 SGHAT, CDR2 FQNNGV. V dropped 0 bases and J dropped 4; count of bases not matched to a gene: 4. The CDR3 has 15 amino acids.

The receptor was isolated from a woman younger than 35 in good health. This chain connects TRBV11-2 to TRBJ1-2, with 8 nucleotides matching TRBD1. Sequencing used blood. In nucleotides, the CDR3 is TGTGCCAGCAGCTTAGATCGGACAGGGTCCTATGGCTACACCTTC. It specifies CASSLDRTGSYGYTF. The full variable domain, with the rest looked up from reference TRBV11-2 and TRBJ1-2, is EAGVAQSPRYKIIEKRQSVAFWCNPISGHATLYWYQQILGQGPKLLIQFQNNGVVDDSQLPKDRFSAERLKGVDSTLKIQPAKLEDSAVYLCASSLDRTGSYGYTFGSGTRLTVV.